This TCR beta chain originates from a study of OX40 agonist ivuxolimab in advanced cancers. Study-level background: Mean age approximately 66 years, range 23 to 79; roughly 82% male. Points from the study as a whole: Expanded peripheral T-cell antigen specificity went undetermined. Doses of 0.1 to 3.0 mg/kg were accompanied by clonal expansion of CD4+ and CD8+ blood T cells by week 6.

A remark on this clone: Antigen: not known.

There are 13 residues in the CDR3. The V gene's germline CDR1 is MNHEY and CDR2 SVGAGI. V gave up 0 bases and J gave up 8 bases, with 7 bases separating them. With autoimmune disease history or systemic immunosuppression, patients were excluded. The assay was immunoSEQ multiplex PCR, and TCRdb's table has in-frame clones only and misses some. Among more than 65,000 clones listed, 70% to 90% were seen once. The chain carries TRBV6-5 and TRBJ2-2, with D possibly TRBD1 on 5 matching bases. The sequence came from an adult with an advanced solid tumor such as melanoma, head and neck, liver or kidney cancer. The sample in question was CD4+ or CD8+ T cells sorted from blood, obtained in a trial of the OX40 agonist ivuxolimab. CDR3: CASSYSRVGELFF. CDR3 nucleotides: TGTGCCAGCAGTTACTCCAGGGTAGGGGAGCTGTTTTTT.